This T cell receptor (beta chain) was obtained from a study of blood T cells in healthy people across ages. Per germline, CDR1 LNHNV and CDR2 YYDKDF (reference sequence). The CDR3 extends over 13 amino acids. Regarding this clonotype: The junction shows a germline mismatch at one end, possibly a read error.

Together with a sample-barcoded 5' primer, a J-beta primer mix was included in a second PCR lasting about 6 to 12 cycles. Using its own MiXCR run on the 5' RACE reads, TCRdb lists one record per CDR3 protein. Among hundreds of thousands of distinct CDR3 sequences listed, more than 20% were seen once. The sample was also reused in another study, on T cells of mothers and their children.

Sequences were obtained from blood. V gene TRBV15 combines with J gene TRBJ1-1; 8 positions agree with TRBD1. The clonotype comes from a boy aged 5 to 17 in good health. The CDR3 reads CATSKGTGFSPIF. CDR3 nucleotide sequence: TGTGCCACCAGCAAAGGGACAGGCTTTTCCCCCATCTTT. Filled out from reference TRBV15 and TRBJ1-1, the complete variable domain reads DAMVIQNPRYQVTQFGKPVTLSCSQTLNHNVMYWYQQKSSQAPKLLFHYYDKDFNNEADTPDNFQSRRPNTSFCFLDIRSPGLGDTAMYLCATSKGTGFSPIFGQGTRLTVV.